These T cell receptor beta chains were read from a single sample in a study of cytomegalovirus exposure and HLA in healthy donors. TCRdb keeps only in-frame clones here, not all; method: immunoSEQ multiplex PCR. In the table there are approximately 170,000 clones, 80% to 85% of which are singletons. The sequenced material came from PBMCs. The receptors originated from a boy under 10 years old in good health and CMV-seronegative. Each CDR3 is given with its conserved first and last residue. A D gene is named only where the DNA matches it firmly. The size field is filled for only some rows; it gives once, few, many or a size class.

. 19 TRBJ2-7 . TRBV7-6 CASSLGQRKTRSRFYEQYF TGTGCCAGCAGCTTAGGCCAGCGGAAGACCCGATCGCGATTCTACGAGCAGTACTTC
TRBD2 14 TRBJ2-2 . TRBV15 CAIRKTSGVGELFF TGTGCCATTAGAAAGACTAGCGGGGTCGGGGAGCTGTTTTTT
. 15 TRBJ2-5 . TRBV7-9 CASAAATVVQETQYF TGTGCCAGCGCGGCGGCGACAGTGGTTCAAGAGACCCAGTACTTC
. 16 TRBJ1-3 . TRBV7-6 CASSLGRDRSGNTIYF TGTGCCAGCAGCTTAGGCAGGGATCGGTCTGGAAACACCATATATTTT
TRBD1 16 TRBJ1-1 once TRBV6-5 CASSFRTGGGRTEAFF TGTGCCAGCAGTTTTCGGACAGGGGGCGGAAGGACTGAAGCTTTCTTT
. 16 TRBJ1-6 once TRBV7-2 CASSLTRSSYNSPLHF TGTGCCAGCAGCTTAACCCGGAGCTCCTATAATTCACCCCTCCACTTT
TRBD1 18 TRBJ2-3 . TRBV7-2 CASSQRQGPTSSTDTQYF TGTGCCAGCAGCCAAAGACAGGGGCCTACTTCGAGCACAGATACGCAGTATTTT
. 16 TRBJ2-1 . TRBV9 CASSVGGEISYNEQFF TGTGCCAGCAGCGTAGGTGGAGAAATTTCCTACAATGAGCAGTTCTTC
. 13 TRBJ1-5 . TRBV15 CATSRAGNQPQHF TGTGCCACCAGCAGAGCCGGGAATCAGCCCCAGCATTTT
TRBD1 18 TRBJ1-2 . TRBV28 CASSRSDRGPPAHYGYTF TGTGCCAGCAGTAGATCGGACAGGGGGCCCCCCGCCCACTATGGCTACACCTTC
TRBD1 14 TRBJ1-1 . TRBV6-1 CASRTGTGGTEAFF TGTGCCAGCAGAACCGGGACAGGGGGCACTGAAGCTTTCTTT
. 14 TRBJ1-1 once TRBV7-9 CASSFTGLNTEAFF TGTGCCAGCAGCTTTACTGGGCTGAACACTGAAGCTTTCTTT
TRBD2 16 TRBJ2-3 . TRBV6-6 CASSRLAGGSADTQYF TGTGCCAGCAGTCGACTAGCGGGAGGGAGCGCAGATACGCAGTATTTT
. 13 TRBJ1-5 . TRBV30 CAWSSRGNQPQHF TGTGCCTGGAGTTCAAGGGGGAATCAGCCCCAGCATTTT
TRBD1 15 TRBJ1-4 . TRBV5-1 CASSFRTGAGEKLFF TGCGCCAGCAGCTTCCGGACAGGGGCAGGTGAAAAACTGTTTTTT
. 12 TRBJ1-4 few TRBV6-1 CASSGGGEKLFF TGTGCCAGCAGTGGGGGGGGTGAAAAACTGTTTTTT
TRBD2 15 TRBJ2-5 . TRBV5-1 CASSTGLAGEETQYF TGCGCCAGCAGCACCGGACTAGCGGGGGAAGAGACCCAGTACTTC